This T cell receptor (beta chain) was sequenced for a study of cytomegalovirus exposure and HLA in healthy donors. Germline lookup yields CDR1 SGHTS and CDR2 YDEGEE. Trimming left V 0 bases short and J 8 bases short, with 14 bases between. The CDR3 spans 14 residues. Study results and caveats: Three of the chains that were CMV-associated were confirmed in vitro to be specific for CMV antigens. A reported reduction in N-insertions relative to the roughly 670-donor mean was seen in an Asian-associated ancestry cluster in a later analysis. In a later analysis, fewer than 20,000 TCR beta sequences were associated with HLA alleles at 0.05 false discovery rate.

This clone occurred a few times. Its specificity is not known. PCR was performed using 60 Vbeta and 13 Jbeta primers. Sequencing used immunoSEQ multiplex PCR; TCRdb keeps in-frame clones, though not all of them. Of roughly 150,000 clones listed, roughly 70% are singletons. The chain links TRBV5-8 to TRBJ1-2; D is uncertain. This receptor was taken from a man aged 25 to 40 in good health and CMV-seropositive. The specimen sequenced was PBMCs. CDR3 residues: CASSLGRRVFGYTF. CDR3 DNA: TGTGCCAGCAGCTTGGGTCGGAGGGTGTTCGGCTACACCTTC.